The present T cell receptor (beta chain) was sequenced within a study of cytomegalovirus exposure and HLA in healthy donors. Comment on this clone: Its antigen is as yet unknown.

Study results and caveats: In a later analysis, most CMV-associated TCR beta chains appeared HLA-restricted. In a later analysis, TCR beta V- and J-gene trimming showed a link to a missense DCLRE1C variant.

Use of 60 Vbeta and 13 Jbeta primers characterized the PCR. Data came from immunoSEQ multiplex PCR; TCRdb stores just in-frame clones and leaves some out. The profile covers about 72,000 clones, with approximately 78% appearing a single time and 1.5% to 2% taken by the ten largest. CDR1 and CDR2 (germline): MNHNS, SASEGT. This CDR3 is built from 17 residues. Trimming cost V 3 bases and J 6 bases; bases outside gene matches: 12. Sequenced input: PBMCs. This chain links TRBV6-1 with TRBJ2-3, with TRBD1 identical over 10 bases. This TCR derives from a man aged 18 to 29 in good health and CMV-seronegative. This CDR3 is CASSDRGPGQGRDTQYF. CDR3 DNA: TGTGCCAGCAGTGACCGAGGGCCGGGACAGGGGCGGGATACGCAGTATTTT.